The text below deals with one T cell receptor beta chain. What it binds is not known. The sample comes from a study of shared clonotypes between healthy human individuals. Study-wide context: Donors were a couple of women and a few men aged 18 to 49.

In the original workflow: With immunoSEQ giving junction-only sequences and no quality scores, filtering differed. Clones were sequenced by immunoSEQ multiplex PCR, and TCRdb holds only the in-frame ones, with some missing. From that table come the V and J calls and clone size; the DNA was used to work out D and trimming. The sample contains about 960,000 clones, roughly 72% of which appear only once. Points from the study as a whole: Several donors shared around 5.1% of their naive CD4 clonotypes. Enrolling few donors narrowed the genetic and exposure-history diversity that was represented.

CDR3 length: 12 amino acids. Germline V gene data show CDR1 as MNHEY and CDR2 as SVGAGI. Trimming removed 5 bases from V and 3 bases from J, with 5 bases in between. Specimen: memory CD4+ T cells sorted from blood. As to subset: CD45RA-negative fraction. This chain joins TRBV6-5 and TRBJ1-5, with D hard to call. This TCR derives from a man aged 18 to 29 in good health. CDR3 sequence: CASSRLNQPQHF. The CDR3 DNA is TGTGCCAGCAGTCGACTCAATCAGCCCCAGCATTTT.